The text below deals with one T cell receptor beta chain. V was shortened by 1 base and J by 8 bases, with 11 bases between the two germline ends. CDR3 size: 13 residues. The data are from a study of blood T cell repertoires in COVID-19. The wider study: The United States, Italy and Spain supplied acute and convalescent COVID-19 samples. Nucleic acid was either cDNA or gDNA, and it came from T cells, B-cell-depleted T cells, or PBMCs.

Original methodology: Amplification of reference gene primers provided the estimated nucleated cell counts. The protocol was immunoSEQ multiplex PCR, while the TCRdb copy is restricted to in-frame clones and leaves out a portion. The V and J calls and clone size come from that table; D and trimming were worked out from the DNA. The sample contains some 150,000 clones, 75% to 90% of which appear only once. V is TRBV12-3 or TRBV12-4 and J is TRBJ1-2; possibly TRBD1 for D (6 bases). The specimen sequenced was peripheral blood. This receptor was taken from a woman between 35 and 50 years old with acute or convalescent COVID-19. CDR3 DNA sequence: TGTGCCAGCAGTTTAGACAGGGCCGGGGGCTACACCTTC. Protein: CASSLDRAGGYTF.